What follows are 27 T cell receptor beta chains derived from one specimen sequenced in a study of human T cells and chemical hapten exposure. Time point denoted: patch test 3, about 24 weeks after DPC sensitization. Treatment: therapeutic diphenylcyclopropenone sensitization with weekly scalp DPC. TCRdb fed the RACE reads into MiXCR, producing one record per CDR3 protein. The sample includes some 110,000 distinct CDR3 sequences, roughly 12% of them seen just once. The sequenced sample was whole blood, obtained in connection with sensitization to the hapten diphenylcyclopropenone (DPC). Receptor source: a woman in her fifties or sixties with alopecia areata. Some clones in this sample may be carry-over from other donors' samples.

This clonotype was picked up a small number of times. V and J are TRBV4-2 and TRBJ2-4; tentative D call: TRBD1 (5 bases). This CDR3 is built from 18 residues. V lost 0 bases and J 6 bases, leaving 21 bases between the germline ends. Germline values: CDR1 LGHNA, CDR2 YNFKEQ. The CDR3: CASSQEGVGAARGNIQYF. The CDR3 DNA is TGTGCCAGCAGCCAAGAAGGGGTTGGGGCTGCGCGAGGAAACATTCAGTACTTC.

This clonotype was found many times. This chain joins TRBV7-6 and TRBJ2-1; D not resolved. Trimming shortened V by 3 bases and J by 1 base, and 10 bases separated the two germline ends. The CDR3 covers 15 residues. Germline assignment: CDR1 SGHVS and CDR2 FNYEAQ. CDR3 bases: TGTGCCAGCAGCTTCGCAGCAGAATCCTACAATGAGCAGTTCTTC. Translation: CASSFAAESYNEQFF.

As DNA, the CDR3 is TGTGCCAGCAGTCAACTGGAGGTAGGACCCTACGAGCAGTACTTC. This gives the protein CASSQLEVGPYEQYF. The genes are TRBV28 and TRBJ2-7, with D perhaps matching TRBD2 (5 bases). The CDR3 loop spans 15 amino acids. Germline V gives CDR1 MDHEN, CDR2 SYDVKM. V dropped 5 bases and J dropped 2 bases, with 16 bases sitting between them. Filled out from reference TRBV28 and TRBJ2-7, the complete variable domain reads DVKVTQSSRYLVKRTGEKVFLECVQDMDHENMFWYRQDPGLGLRLIYFSYDVKMKEKGDIPEGYSVSREKKERFSLILESASTNQTSMYLCASSQLEVGPYEQYFGPGTRLTVT.

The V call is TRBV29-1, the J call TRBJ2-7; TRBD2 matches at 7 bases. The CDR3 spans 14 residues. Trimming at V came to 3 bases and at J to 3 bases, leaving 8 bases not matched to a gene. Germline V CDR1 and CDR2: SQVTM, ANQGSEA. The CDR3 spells CSVDSGLGDYEQYF. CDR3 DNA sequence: TGCAGCGTTGATTCTGGACTAGGCGACTACGAGCAGTACTTC.

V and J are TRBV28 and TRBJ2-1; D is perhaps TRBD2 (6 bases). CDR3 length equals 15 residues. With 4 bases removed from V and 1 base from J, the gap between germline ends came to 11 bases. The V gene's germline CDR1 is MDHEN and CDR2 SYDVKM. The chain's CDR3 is CASSSSSVSYNEQFF. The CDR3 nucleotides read TGTGCCAGCAGTTCTTCTAGCGTTTCCTACAATGAGCAGTTCTTC. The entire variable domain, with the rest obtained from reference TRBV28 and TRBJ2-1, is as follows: DVKVTQSSRYLVKRTGEKVFLECVQDMDHENMFWYRQDPGLGLRLIYFSYDVKMKEKGDIPEGYSVSREKKERFSLILESASTNQTSMYLCASSSSSVSYNEQFFGPGTRLTVL.

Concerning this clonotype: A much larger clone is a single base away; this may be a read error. CDR3 amino acids: CASSYNQPQHF. The CDR3 bases are TGTGCCAGCAGTTATAATCAGCCCCAGCATTTT. The chain carries TRBV28 and TRBJ1-5; D unresolved. The CDR3 has 11 amino acids. Germline V gene lookup returns CDR1 MDHEN and CDR2 SYDVKM. Trimming left V 4 bases short and J 4 bases short, with 2 bases between.

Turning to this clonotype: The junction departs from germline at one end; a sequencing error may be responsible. The CDR3 nucleotides read TGTGCCAGCAGTTACAATGGGGGAGTCTATGGCTATGTCTTC. As protein: CASSYNGGVYGYVF. The chain uses TRBV6-6 and TRBJ1-2; maybe TRBD1 (5 bases). Germline assignment: CDR1 MNHNY and CDR2 SVGAGI (reference sequence). This CDR3 has 14 amino acids.

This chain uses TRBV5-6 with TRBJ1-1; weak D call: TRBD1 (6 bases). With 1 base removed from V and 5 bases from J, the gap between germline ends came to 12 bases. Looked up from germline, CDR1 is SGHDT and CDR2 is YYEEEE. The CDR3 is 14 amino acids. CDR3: CASSLYRVLTEAFF. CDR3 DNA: TGTGCCAGCAGCTTGTACAGGGTCTTGACTGAAGCTTTCTTT.

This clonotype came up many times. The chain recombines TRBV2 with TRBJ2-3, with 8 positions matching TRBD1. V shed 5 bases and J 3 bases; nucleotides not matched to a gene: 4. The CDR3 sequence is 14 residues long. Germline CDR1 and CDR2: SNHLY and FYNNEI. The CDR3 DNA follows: TGTGCCAGCAGTTGGACAGGGAAAACAGATACGCAGTATTTT. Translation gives CASSWTGKTDTQYF.

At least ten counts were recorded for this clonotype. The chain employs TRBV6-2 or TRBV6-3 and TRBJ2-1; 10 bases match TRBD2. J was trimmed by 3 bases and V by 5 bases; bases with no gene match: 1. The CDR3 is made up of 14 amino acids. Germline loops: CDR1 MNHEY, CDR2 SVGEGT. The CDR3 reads CASSTSGIYNEQFF. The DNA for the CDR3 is TGTGCCAGCAGTACTAGCGGGATCTACAATGAGCAGTTCTTC.

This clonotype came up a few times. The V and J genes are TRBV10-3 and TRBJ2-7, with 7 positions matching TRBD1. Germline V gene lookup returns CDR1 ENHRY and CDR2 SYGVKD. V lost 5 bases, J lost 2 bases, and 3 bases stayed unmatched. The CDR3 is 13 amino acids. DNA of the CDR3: TGTGCCATCAGTATGACAGGGACCTACGAGCAGTACTTC. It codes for CAISMTGTYEQYF.

The CDR3 reads CSARDWRGGSGEQYF. As DNA, the CDR3 is TGCAGTGCTAGAGATTGGCGTGGGGGCTCTGGCGAGCAGTACTTC. The gene calls are TRBV20-1 and TRBJ2-7; D possibly corresponds to TRBD1 (6 bases). This CDR3 comprises 15 residues. V lost 0 bases to trimming and J lost 6 bases, with 18 bases between them. Germline CDR1 reads DFQATT; CDR2 reads SNEGSKA (reference sequence).

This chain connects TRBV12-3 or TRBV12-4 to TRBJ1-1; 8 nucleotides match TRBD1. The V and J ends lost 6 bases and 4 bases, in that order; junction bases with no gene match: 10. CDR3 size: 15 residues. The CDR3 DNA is TGTGCCAGCAGACGAACAGGGGGTCTGGGCACTGAAGCTTTCTTT. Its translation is CASRRTGGLGTEAFF.

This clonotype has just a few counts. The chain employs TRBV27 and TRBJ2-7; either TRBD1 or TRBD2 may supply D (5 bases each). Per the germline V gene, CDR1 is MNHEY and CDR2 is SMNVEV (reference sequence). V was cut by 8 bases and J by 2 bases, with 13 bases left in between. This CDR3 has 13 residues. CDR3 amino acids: CASRGWEAYEQYF. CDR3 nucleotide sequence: TGTGCCAGCCGGGGCTGGGAAGCCTACGAGCAGTACTTC.

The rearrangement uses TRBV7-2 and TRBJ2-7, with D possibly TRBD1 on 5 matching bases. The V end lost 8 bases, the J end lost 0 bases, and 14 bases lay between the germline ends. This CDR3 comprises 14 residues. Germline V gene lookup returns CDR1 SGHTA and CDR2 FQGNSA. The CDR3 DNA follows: TGTGCCAGCTCCCTTGGGGCTAGCTCCTACGAGCAGTACTTC. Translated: CASSLGASSYEQYF. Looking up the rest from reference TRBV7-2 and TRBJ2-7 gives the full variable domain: GAGVSQSPSNKVTEKGKDVELRCDPISGHTALYWYRQSLGQGLEFLIYFQGNSAPDKSGLPSDRFSAERTGGSVSTLTIQRTQQEDSAVYLCASSLGASSYEQYFGPGTRLTVT.

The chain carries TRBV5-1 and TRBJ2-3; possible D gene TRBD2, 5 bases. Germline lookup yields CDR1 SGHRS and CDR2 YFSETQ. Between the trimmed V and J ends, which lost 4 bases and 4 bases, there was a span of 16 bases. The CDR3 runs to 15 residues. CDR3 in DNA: TGCGCCAGCAGCGTGGGCCCCCGAGGGTCAGATACGCAGTATTTT. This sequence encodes CASSVGPRGSDTQYF.

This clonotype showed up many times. CDR3 DNA: TGTGCCAGCAGCTTAGGTAGCGGGGGGCCGAACAATGAGCAGTTCTTC. It encodes CASSLGSGGPNNEQFF. V is TRBV7-9 and J is TRBJ2-1; 10 bases match TRBD2. Trimming removed 1 base from V and 5 bases from J; junction bases left unmatched: 5. Germline V lookup: CDR1 SEHNR, CDR2 FQNEAQ (reference sequence). The CDR3 loop spans 16 amino acids.

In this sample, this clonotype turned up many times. CDR3 region: CSARGQGGEQYF. The DNA for the CDR3 is TGCAGTGCTAGAGGGCAGGGAGGCGAGCAGTACTTC. V usage is TRBV20-1 and J usage is TRBJ2-7; D might be TRBD2 (6 bases). CDR1 is DFQATT and CDR2 is SNEGSKA in the germline V gene (reference sequence). Trimming stripped 1 base from V and 6 bases from J, with 10 bases between. The CDR3 is 12 residues long.

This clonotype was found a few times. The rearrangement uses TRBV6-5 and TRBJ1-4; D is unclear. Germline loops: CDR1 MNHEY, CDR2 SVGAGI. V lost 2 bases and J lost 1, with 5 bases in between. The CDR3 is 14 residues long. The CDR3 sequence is CASSYSQTNEKLFF. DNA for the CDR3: TGTGCCAGCAGTTACAGCCAAACTAATGAAAAACTGTTTTTT.

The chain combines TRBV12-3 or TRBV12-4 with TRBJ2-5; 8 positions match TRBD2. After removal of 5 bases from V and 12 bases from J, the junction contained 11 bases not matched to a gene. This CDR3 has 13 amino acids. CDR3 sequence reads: CASSVSGDGGKYF. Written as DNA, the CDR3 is TGTGCCAGCAGTGTTAGCGGGGACGGGGGGAAGTACTTC.

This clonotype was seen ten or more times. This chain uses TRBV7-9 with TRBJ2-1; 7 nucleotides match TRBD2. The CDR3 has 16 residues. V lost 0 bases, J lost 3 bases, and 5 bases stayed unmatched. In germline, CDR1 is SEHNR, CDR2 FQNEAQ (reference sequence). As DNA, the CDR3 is TGTGCCAGCAGCTTAGCGGGCGGGAGTCTCTACAATGAGCAGTTCTTC. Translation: CASSLAGGSLYNEQFF.

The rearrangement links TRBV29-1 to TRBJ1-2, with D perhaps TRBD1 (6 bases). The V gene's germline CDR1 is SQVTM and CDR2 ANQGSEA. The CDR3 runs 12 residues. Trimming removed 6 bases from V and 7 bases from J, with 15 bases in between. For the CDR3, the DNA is TGCAGCGTGGAAACGAAGACAGGTGGCTACACCTTC. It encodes CSVETKTGGYTF.

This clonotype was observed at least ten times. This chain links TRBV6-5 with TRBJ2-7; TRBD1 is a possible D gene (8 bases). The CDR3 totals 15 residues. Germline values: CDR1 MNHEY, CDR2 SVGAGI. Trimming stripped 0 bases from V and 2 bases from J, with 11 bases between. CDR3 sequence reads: CASSYSTGGAYEQYF. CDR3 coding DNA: TGTGCCAGCAGTTACTCCACAGGGGGGGCCTACGAGCAGTACTTC.

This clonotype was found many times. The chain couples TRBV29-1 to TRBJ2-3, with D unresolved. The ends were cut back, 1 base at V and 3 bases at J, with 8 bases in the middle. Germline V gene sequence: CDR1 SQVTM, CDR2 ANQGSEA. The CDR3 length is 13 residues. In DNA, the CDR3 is TGCAGCGTTGAAGGGCCTCATACAGATACGCAGTATTTT. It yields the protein CSVEGPHTDTQYF.

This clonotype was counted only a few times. The CDR3 sequence is CSVVTGGNFAEAFF. CDR3 in DNA: TGCAGCGTTGTGACAGGGGGCAACTTCGCTGAAGCTTTCTTT. The chain is built from TRBV29-1 and TRBJ1-1; TRBD1 matches 10 bases. This CDR3 is 14 amino acids long. The ends lost 4 bases at V and 6 bases at J; junction bases unmatched: 8. CDR1 is SQVTM and CDR2 is ANQGSEA in the germline V gene.

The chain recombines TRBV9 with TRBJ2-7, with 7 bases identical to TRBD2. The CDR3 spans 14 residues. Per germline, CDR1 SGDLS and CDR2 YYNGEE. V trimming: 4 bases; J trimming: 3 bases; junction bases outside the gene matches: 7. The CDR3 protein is CASSPLAEVYEQYF. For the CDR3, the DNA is TGTGCCAGCAGCCCTCTAGCGGAAGTCTACGAGCAGTACTTC. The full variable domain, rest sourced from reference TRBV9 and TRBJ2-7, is DSGVTQTPKHLITATGQRVTLRCSPRSGDLSVYWYQQSLDQGLQFLIQYYNGEERAKGNILERFSAQQFPDLHSELNLSSLELGDSALYFCASSPLAEVYEQYFGPGTRLTVT.

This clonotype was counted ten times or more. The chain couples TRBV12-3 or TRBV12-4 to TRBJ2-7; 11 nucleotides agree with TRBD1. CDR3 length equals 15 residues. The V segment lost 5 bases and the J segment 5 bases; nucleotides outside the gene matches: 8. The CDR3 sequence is CASSLFGTGGNEQYF. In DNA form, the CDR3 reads TGTGCCAGCAGTCTGTTCGGGACAGGGGGAAACGAGCAGTACTTC.